Listed here are 3 T cell receptor beta chains from one sample, sequenced in a study of blood T cells in healthy people across ages. Using a J-beta primer mix together with a sample-barcoded 5' primer, a second PCR was run for roughly 6 to 12 cycles. TCRdb reprocessed the 5' RACE reads with MiXCR, giving one entry per CDR3 protein. The data contain about 930,000 distinct CDR3 sequences, 25% to 30% of them singletons. The same data also went into a second study, on T cells of mothers and their children.

Input material: blood. These TCRs come from a woman in her thirties or forties in good health.

This clonotype occurred a few times. J is TRBJ2-7 and V is TRBV28, with 15 nucleotides matching TRBD2. Germline V gene data show CDR1 as MDHEN and CDR2 as SYDVKM. This CDR3 has 17 residues. Germline trimming cut 7 bases from V and 2 bases from J; bases unmatched to any gene: 9. In nucleotides, the CDR3 is TGTGCCAGCACCGGACCGGGACTAGCGGGGGGAACCTACGAGCAGTACTTC. This gives the protein CASTGPGLAGGTYEQYF.

The V and J genes are TRBV20-1 and TRBJ2-7; TRBD2 matches at 10 bases. V was pared by 3 bases and J by 7 bases, with 12 bases of the junction left unmatched. This CDR3 has 15 residues. The germline V gene has CDR1 DFQATT and CDR2 SNEGSKA (reference sequence). The CDR3 DNA reads as TGCAGTGCTAGGCGCAGGAGCGGGGGGGCGGGTGAGCAGTACTTC. Encoded protein: CSARRRSGGAGEQYF.

This clonotype was detected many times. The chain uses TRBV6-4 and TRBJ2-1, with TRBD1 identical over 9 bases. Germline V gene data show CDR1 as MRHNA and CDR2 as SNTAGT. CDR3 length equals 15 residues. J lost 4 bases, V lost 5 bases, and 6 bases had no gene match. CDR3 coding DNA: TGTGCCAGCAGTAGGACAGGGGAAGGATACAATGAGCAGTTCTTC. It codes for CASSRTGEGYNEQFF.